The 30 T cell receptor beta chains in this list originate from one sample, sequenced in a study of CD8 T cells in ankylosing spondylitis. MiXCR, applied by TCRdb to the 5' RACE reads, yields one record per CDR3 protein. This sample yields fewer than 350,000 distinct CDR3 sequences, of which under 14% are seen a single time; more than 7% belongs to the top ten. Sequencing was carried out using blood, either unsorted or a sorted T cell fraction (not recorded which). The origin of the receptors is a female donor with ankylosing spondylitis or in good health (not recorded which).

This clonotype was detected ten times or more. The rearrangement links TRBV5-1 to TRBJ2-1; D may be TRBD1 (5 bases). V was trimmed by 1 base and J by 2 bases, leaving 10 bases between them. In germline, CDR1 is SGHRS, CDR2 YFSETQ. The CDR3 sequence is 15 residues long. DNA for the CDR3: TGCGCCAGCAGCTTGACAGGCCCCACCTACAATGAGCAGTTCTTC. Protein sequence: CASSLTGPTYNEQFF. The variable domain in full, with the rest retrieved from reference TRBV5-1 and TRBJ2-1, is KAGVTQTPRYLIKTRGQQVTLSCSPISGHRSVSWYQQTPGQGLQFLFEYFSETQRNKGNFPGRFSGRQFSNSRSEMNVSTLELGDSALYLCASSLTGPTYNEQFFGPGTRLTVL.

This clonotype was found many times. CDR3 sequence reads: CASSQGLLYEQYF. The DNA for the CDR3 is TGTGCCAGCAGCCAAGGACTCCTTTACGAGCAGTACTTC. V usage is TRBV3-1 and J usage is TRBJ2-7; D ambiguous. V was cut by 1 base and J by 4 bases, with 8 bases left in between. The CDR3 contains 13 residues. Germline V gene data show CDR1 as LGHDT and CDR2 as YNNKEL (reference sequence).

This clonotype was seen many times. The chain recombines TRBV20-1 with TRBJ2-7; 9 bases agree with TRBD2. CDR1 and CDR2 from the germline V gene are DFQATT and SNEGSKA (reference sequence). Trimming removed 1 base from V and 5 bases from J; junction bases left unmatched: 6. The CDR3 covers 14 residues. The CDR3 protein is CSARGLAGPHEQYF. In nucleotides, the CDR3 is TGCAGTGCTAGAGGTCTAGCGGGGCCCCACGAGCAGTACTTC.

A few counts support this clonotype. The rearrangement links TRBV7-9 to TRBJ2-3; the match to TRBD1 covers 9 bases. This CDR3 comprises 14 residues. The germline V gene encodes CDR1 SEHNR and CDR2 FQNEAQ (reference sequence). V lost 4 bases, J lost 5 bases, and 4 bases stayed unmatched. The CDR3 nucleotides are TGTGCCAGCAGCTCCACAGGGGGCATAGATACGCAGTATTTT. Its translation: CASSSTGGIDTQYF.

In this sample, this clonotype turned up many times. CDR3 amino acids: CASSGAENNYGYTF. In nucleotides, the CDR3 is TGCGCCAGCAGCGGTGCAGAGAACAACTATGGCTACACCTTC. The chain has TRBV5-1 and TRBJ1-2; D uncertain. The length of the CDR3 is 14 residues. From germline, CDR1 is SGHRS and CDR2 YFSETQ. Trimming removed 4 bases at V and 2 bases at J, with 12 bases between. Variable domain in full (rest from reference TRBV5-1 and TRBJ1-2): KAGVTQTPRYLIKTRGQQVTLSCSPISGHRSVSWYQQTPGQGLQFLFEYFSETQRNKGNFPGRFSGRQFSNSRSEMNVSTLELGDSALYLCASSGAENNYGYTFGSGTRLTVV.

This clonotype was detected ten times or more. V gene TRBV6-1 combines with J gene TRBJ1-1; tentatively, D is TRBD1 (5 bases). Germline CDR1 MNHNS, CDR2 SASEGT. V was cut by 7 bases and J by 2 bases, with 11 bases left in between. The CDR3 spans 13 residues. The DNA for the CDR3 is TGTGCCAGCACCAAGGGGTCCAACACTGAAGCTTTCTTT. Translated, it gives CASTKGSNTEAFF.

This chain joins TRBV29-1 and TRBJ1-2; TRBD1 might be the D (6 bases). The CDR3 sequence is 12 residues long. Per the germline V gene, CDR1 is SQVTM and CDR2 is ANQGSEA. With 7 bases removed from V and 8 bases from J, the gap between germline ends came to 17 bases. The CDR3 loop is CSASGTTSGYTF. CDR3 DNA: TGCAGCGCAAGTGGGACAACGAGCGGCTACACCTTC. The variable domain in full, with the rest retrieved from reference TRBV29-1 and TRBJ1-2, is SAVISQKPSRDICQRGTSLTIQCQVDSQVTMMFWYRQQPGQSLTLIATANQGSEATYESGFVIDKFPISRPNLTFSTLTVSNMSPEDSSIYLCSASGTTSGYTFGSGTRLTVV.

This clonotype was observed many times. The rearrangement uses TRBV20-1 and TRBJ2-2; tentatively, D is TRBD1 (5 bases). The germline gives CDR1 DFQATT, CDR2 SNEGSKA (reference sequence). Trimming took 1 base from V and 7 from J, leaving 13 bases between them. The CDR3 is 14 amino acids. CDR3 coding DNA: TGCAGTGCTAGAGCTGAACAGGTGAACGGGGAGCTGTTTTTT. Its protein is CSARAEQVNGELFF.

J is TRBJ1-4 and V is TRBV28; 7 nucleotides align to TRBD1. The V gene's germline CDR1 is MDHEN and CDR2 SYDVKM. V trimming: 7 bases; J trimming: 3 bases; junction bases outside the gene matches: 5. The CDR3 contains 14 residues. Written as DNA, the CDR3 is TGTGCCAGCACCTCGACAGGGTCTAATGAAAAACTGTTTTTT. Amino acid sequence: CASTSTGSNEKLFF.

V usage is TRBV18 and J usage is TRBJ2-2; D not certain. Between the trimmed V and J ends, which lost 2 bases and 3 bases, there was a span of 7 bases. Germline CDR1 reads KGHSH; CDR2 reads LQKENI. There are 14 residues in the CDR3. CDR3 protein: CASSPGMDTGELFF. CDR3 bases: TGTGCCAGCTCACCAGGGATGGACACCGGGGAGCTGTTTTTT.

This clonotype was picked up many times. The rearrangement links TRBV11-2 to TRBJ2-4; TRBD2 is a possible D gene (5 bases). In germline, CDR1 is SGHAT, CDR2 FQNNGV. This CDR3 comprises 15 residues. V gave up 5 bases and J gave up 0 bases, with 11 bases separating them. The CDR3 spells CASSAGRLAKNIQYF. Here the CDR3 DNA reads TGTGCCAGCAGCGCGGGCCGGTTAGCCAAAAACATTCAGTACTTC.

The V gene is TRBV5-1, the J gene TRBJ1-6; 10 nucleotides agree with TRBD1. Germline V gives CDR1 SGHRS, CDR2 YFSETQ. Germline trimming cut 2 bases from V and 10 bases from J; bases unmatched to any gene: 3. This CDR3 has 14 amino acids. CDR3: CASSFGQGESPLHF. Here the CDR3 DNA reads TGCGCCAGCAGCTTCGGACAGGGGGAATCACCCCTCCACTTT.

This clonotype was seen more than once but under ten times. The J gene is TRBJ2-1, the V gene TRBV2; D not resolved. CDR3 length: 14 amino acids. The V end lost 7 bases, the J end lost 7 bases, and 17 bases lay between the germline ends. Germline CDR1 SNHLY, CDR2 FYNNEI. As DNA, the CDR3 is TGTGCCAGCATAGTAGGACCCGCGTCAAATGAGCAGTTCTTC. As protein: CASIVGPASNEQFF.

This clonotype has a handful of counts. CDR3 residues: CASSLTGKETQYF. CDR3 DNA: TGTGCCAGCAGTTTGACGGGGAAAGAGACCCAGTACTTC. The V gene is TRBV27, the J gene TRBJ2-5; tentative D call: TRBD2 (5 bases). There are 13 residues in the CDR3. CDR1 is MNHEY, CDR2 SMNVEV, per germline (reference sequence). V lost 3 bases and J 3 bases, leaving 8 bases between the germline ends.

The V and J genes are TRBV7-2 and TRBJ2-1, with D tentatively TRBD2 (5 bases). V was shortened by 3 bases and J by 6 bases, with 9 bases between the two germline ends. The CDR3 spans 13 residues. Per the germline V gene, CDR1 is SGHTA and CDR2 is FQGNSA. The CDR3 loop is CASSLERVNEQFF. The CDR3, as DNA: TGTGCCAGCAGCTTGGAGAGGGTCAATGAGCAGTTCTTC.

This clonotype was observed at least ten times. The rearrangement uses TRBV15 and TRBJ1-1; D unclear. Trimming cost V 0 bases and J 7 bases, with 15 bases left between them. Germline lookup yields CDR1 LNHNV and CDR2 YYDKDF (reference sequence). CDR3 length: 15 residues. The chain's CDR3 is CATSRDRGYQNEAFF. CDR3 in DNA: TGTGCCACCAGCAGAGACCGAGGATACCAGAATGAAGCTTTCTTT.

This clonotype was counted ten times or more. CDR3 region: CASMGGDVSRQTYYGYTF. For the CDR3, the DNA is TGTGCCAGCATGGGAGGGGACGTCTCACGACAGACTTACTATGGCTACACCTTC. The genes are TRBV28 and TRBJ1-2; D is perhaps TRBD1 (5 bases). This CDR3 comprises 18 residues. CDR1 is MDHEN and CDR2 is SYDVKM in the germline V gene. V was shortened by 7 bases and J by 3 bases, with 27 bases between the two germline ends.

This clonotype came up many times. This chain uses TRBV5-6 with TRBJ1-1, with a possible D match to TRBD1 (5 bases). Trimming removed 2 bases at V and 5 bases at J, with 7 bases between. Germline values: CDR1 SGHDT, CDR2 YYEEEE. This CDR3 has 12 amino acids. As DNA, the CDR3 is TGTGCCAGCAGCTTAGGGGATACTGAAGCTTTCTTT. Protein sequence: CASSLGDTEAFF.

This chain connects TRBV6-5 to TRBJ2-3; weak D call: TRBD1 (6 bases). The V end lost 4 bases, the J end lost 6 bases, and 11 bases lay between the germline ends. The CDR3 runs to 13 residues. CDR1 is MNHEY, CDR2 SVGAGI, per germline. The CDR3 nucleotides read TGTGCCAGCAGTTCTCACAGGGCCGATACGCAGTATTTT. It is translated as CASSSHRADTQYF.

This chain connects TRBV20-1 to TRBJ2-1; TRBD1 might be the D (5 bases). Trimming stripped 2 bases from V and 5 bases from J, with 19 bases between. Looked up from germline, CDR1 is DFQATT and CDR2 is SNEGSKA (reference sequence). The CDR3 has 16 amino acids. CDR3 protein: CSARPLAGPGHNEQFF. In DNA, the CDR3 is TGCAGTGCTAGACCCTTGGCAGGGCCAGGCCACAATGAGCAGTTCTTC.

This clonotype was observed many times. The CDR3 DNA reads TGTGCCAGCAGACCTAGGGCGGCCGGTACGCAGTATTTT. It is translated as CASRPRAAGTQYF. The chain joins TRBV12-3 or TRBV12-4 to TRBJ2-3; D remains unclear. V lost 6 bases and J lost 8, with 15 bases in between. This CDR3 is built from 13 residues.

This clonotype was counted only a few times. The rearrangement uses TRBV12-5 and TRBJ2-1; 10 positions agree with TRBD2. This CDR3 comprises 14 residues. Trimming removed 4 bases from V and 11 bases from J; junction bases left unmatched: 8. CDR1 LGHNT and CDR2 FRNRAP come from the germline V gene. CDR3 amino acids: CASGYSSGGAKQFF. The CDR3 coding sequence is TGTGCTAGTGGTTACTCCAGCGGGGGGGCAAAGCAGTTCTTC.

The chain carries TRBV9 and TRBJ2-6, with a tentative D call TRBD1 (5 bases). Germline CDR1 is SGDLS and CDR2 is YYNGEE. V was shortened by 0 bases and J by 3 bases, with 22 bases between the two germline ends. CDR3 size: 20 residues. CDR3 region: CASSVATRQPQGSGANVLTF. Here the CDR3 DNA reads TGTGCCAGCAGCGTAGCTACGAGACAGCCGCAGGGAAGTGGGGCCAACGTCCTGACTTTC.

This clonotype was seen ten or more times. This chain joins TRBV7-2 and TRBJ2-7, with 9 bases matching TRBD2. V gave up 2 bases and J gave up 6 bases; unmatched junction bases: 2. The CDR3 is 13 amino acids. Germline lookup yields CDR1 SGHTA and CDR2 FQGNSA. This chain's CDR3 is CASSLKAGGEQYF. In nucleotides, the CDR3 is TGTGCCAGCAGCTTAAAAGCGGGAGGCGAGCAGTACTTC. The full variable domain, with the rest looked up from reference TRBV7-2 and TRBJ2-7, is GAGVSQSPSNKVTEKGKDVELRCDPISGHTALYWYRQSLGQGLEFLIYFQGNSAPDKSGLPSDRFSAERTGGSVSTLTIQRTQQEDSAVYLCASSLKAGGEQYFGPGTRLTVT.

This clonotype was recorded many times. The chain carries TRBV15 and TRBJ2-3; weak D call: TRBD2 (5 bases). The germline V gene has CDR1 LNHNV and CDR2 YYDKDF (reference sequence). The CDR3 runs to 13 residues. Between the trimmed V and J ends, which lost 4 bases and 3 bases, there was a span of 8 bases. The CDR3 reads CATSTAGTDTQYF. CDR3 DNA sequence: TGTGCCACCAGCACGGCGGGTACAGATACGCAGTATTTT.

This rearrangement joins TRBV20-1 to TRBJ1-5; D remains unclear. The V end was cut by 4 bases, the J end by 3 bases, with 16 bases between. Looked up from germline, CDR1 is DFQATT and CDR2 is SNEGSKA (reference sequence). The CDR3 length is 15 residues. CDR3 region: CSANFRAGFNQPQHF. The CDR3 nucleotides read TGCAGTGCTAACTTCCGGGCAGGTTTCAATCAGCCCCAGCATTTT.

The table lists this clonotype with many counts. The rearrangement joins TRBV7-6 to TRBJ2-3; D not certain. The V gene's germline CDR1 is SGHVS and CDR2 FNYEAQ. V lost 3 bases and J lost 0, with 10 bases in between. The CDR3 runs 15 residues. The CDR3: CASSLGGASTDTQYF. In DNA, the CDR3 is TGTGCCAGCAGCTTGGGCGGAGCCAGCACAGATACGCAGTATTTT.

The chain carries TRBV28 and TRBJ2-2, with 7 bases identical to TRBD2. Germline CDR1 is MDHEN and CDR2 is SYDVKM. This CDR3 has 15 residues. Trimming removed 3 bases from V and 6 bases from J; junction bases left unmatched: 7. The CDR3 here is CASSFSGGGAGELFF. The CDR3 DNA sequence: TGTGCCAGCAGTTTTTCGGGGGGAGGCGCCGGGGAGCTGTTTTTT. The variable domain in full, with the rest retrieved from reference TRBV28 and TRBJ2-2, is DVKVTQSSRYLVKRTGEKVFLECVQDMDHENMFWYRQDPGLGLRLIYFSYDVKMKEKGDIPEGYSVSREKKERFSLILESASTNQTSMYLCASSFSGGGAGELFFGEGSRLTVL.

This clonotype was seen a handful of times. Given a much more abundant clone one base away, this may be a read error. The genes are TRBV2 and TRBJ2-7; tentatively, D is TRBD1 (6 bases). CDR1 and CDR2 (germline): SNHLY, FYNNEI. There are 18 residues in the CDR3. V lost 8 bases and J lost 4, with 30 bases in between. DNA for the CDR3: TGTGCCAGCTGTTTGGGGACATCAAACGACCCTGCGGCGTACGAGCAGTACTTC. It codes for CASCLGTSNDPAAYEQYF.

As concerns this clonotype: A read error may explain this, as a much larger clone is one base away. The chain's CDR3 is CASWTDETLNYGDTF. DNA of the CDR3: TGTGCCAGCTGGACGGACGAAACCCTCAACTATGGCGACACCTTC. This chain joins TRBV28 and TRBJ1-2, with D hard to call. CDR1 MDHEN and CDR2 SYDVKM come from the germline V gene. CDR3 size: 15 residues.